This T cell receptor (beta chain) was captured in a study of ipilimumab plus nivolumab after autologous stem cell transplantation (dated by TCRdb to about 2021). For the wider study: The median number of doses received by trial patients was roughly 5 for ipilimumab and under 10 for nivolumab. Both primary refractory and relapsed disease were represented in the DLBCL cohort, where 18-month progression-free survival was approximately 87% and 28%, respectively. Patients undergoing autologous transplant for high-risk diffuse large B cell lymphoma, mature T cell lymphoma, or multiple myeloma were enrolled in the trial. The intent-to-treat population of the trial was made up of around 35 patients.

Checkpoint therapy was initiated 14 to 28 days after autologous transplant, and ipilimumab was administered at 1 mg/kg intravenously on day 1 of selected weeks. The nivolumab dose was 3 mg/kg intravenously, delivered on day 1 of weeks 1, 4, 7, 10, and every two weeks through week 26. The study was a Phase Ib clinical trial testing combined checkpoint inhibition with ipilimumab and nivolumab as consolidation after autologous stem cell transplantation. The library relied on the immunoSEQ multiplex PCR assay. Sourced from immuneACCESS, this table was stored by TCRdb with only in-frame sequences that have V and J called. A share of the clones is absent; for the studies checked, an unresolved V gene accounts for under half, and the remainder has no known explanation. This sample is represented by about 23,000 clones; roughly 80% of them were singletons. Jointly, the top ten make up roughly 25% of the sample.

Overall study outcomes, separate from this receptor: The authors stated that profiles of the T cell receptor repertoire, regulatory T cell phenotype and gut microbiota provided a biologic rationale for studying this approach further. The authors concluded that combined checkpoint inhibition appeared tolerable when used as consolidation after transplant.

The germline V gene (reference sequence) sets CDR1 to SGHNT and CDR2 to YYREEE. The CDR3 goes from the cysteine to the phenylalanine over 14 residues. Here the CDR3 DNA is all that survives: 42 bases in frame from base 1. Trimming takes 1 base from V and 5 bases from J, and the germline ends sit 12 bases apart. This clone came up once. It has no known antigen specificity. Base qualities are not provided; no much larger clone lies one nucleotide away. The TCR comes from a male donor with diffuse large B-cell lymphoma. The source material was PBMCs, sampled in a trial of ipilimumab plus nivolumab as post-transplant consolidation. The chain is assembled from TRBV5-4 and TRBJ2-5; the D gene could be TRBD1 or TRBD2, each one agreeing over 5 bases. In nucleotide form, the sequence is TGTGCCAGCAGCTTGTGGGGACGGCTCGAGACCCAGTACTTC. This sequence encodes CASSLWGRLETQYF.